These 23 T cell receptor beta chains share one sample of origin, sequenced in a study of CD8 T cells in ankylosing spondylitis. No antigens are known for them. Using its own MiXCR run on the 5' RACE reads, TCRdb lists one record per CDR3 protein. This table holds 450,000 to 550,000 distinct CDR3 sequences, roughly 5% found once. Study-level points and caveats: Characteristic, it appeared, of ankylosing spondylitis blood was a TCR beta motif of several highly homologous variants.

Sequencing used blood, either unsorted or a sorted T cell fraction (not recorded which). Every receptor here comes from a male donor with ankylosing spondylitis.

This clonotype was counted ten times or more. The CDR3 region has the DNA TGTGCCAGCAGCCCCCCGACAGGGGAAGAGAGGAACGAGCAGTACTTC. It is translated as CASSPPTGEERNEQYF. The rearrangement uses TRBV4-2 and TRBJ2-7; 8 nucleotides match TRBD1. The germline V gene has CDR1 LGHNA and CDR2 YNFKEQ. Trimming cost V 4 bases and J 5 bases; bases outside gene matches: 13. The CDR3 loop spans 16 amino acids.

Many counts were recorded for this clonotype. The chain is built from TRBV4-2 and TRBJ1-1; perhaps TRBD1 as D (5 bases). Germline lookup yields CDR1 LGHNA and CDR2 YNFKEQ. The length of the CDR3 is 13 residues. V was clipped by 0 bases and J by 10 bases, with 12 bases between them. CDR3 coding DNA: TGTGCCAGCAGCCAAGAGGGGCCAGTGGGAGCTTTCTTT. Amino acids: CASSQEGPVGAFF.

This clonotype was counted many times. The genes are TRBV27 and TRBJ2-3, with D hard to call. Trimming stripped 6 bases from V and 1 base from J, with 11 bases between. The germline V gene has CDR1 MNHEY and CDR2 SMNVEV (reference sequence). CDR3 size: 14 residues. The CDR3 spells CASRWYGGTDTQYF. Written as DNA, the CDR3 is TGTGCCAGCAGGTGGTACGGAGGCACAGATACGCAGTATTTT.

This chain joins TRBV7-2 and TRBJ2-1; tentatively, D is TRBD1 or TRBD2 (5 bases each). Germline V gives CDR1 SGHTA, CDR2 FQGNSA. V gave up 5 bases and J gave up 2 bases, with 13 bases separating them. This CDR3 is built from 15 residues. Here the CDR3 DNA reads TGTGCCAGCAGCCCCTACACGGGGCCCTACAATGAGCAGTTCTTC. The encoded protein is CASSPYTGPYNEQFF.

This clonotype was counted only a few times. This chain uses TRBV6-6 with TRBJ1-5; D is unclear. The ends were cut back, 2 bases at V and 5 bases at J, with 4 bases in the middle. The CDR3 is made up of 12 amino acids. Germline CDR1 reads MNHNY; CDR2 reads SVGAGI (reference sequence). The CDR3 nucleotides read TGTGCCAGCAGTTACCAGGATCAGCCCCAGCATTTT. Its protein is CASSYQDQPQHF.

The table lists this clonotype with many counts. The genes are TRBV7-2 and TRBJ2-3; TRBD2 is a possible D gene (7 bases). The germline gives CDR1 SGHTA, CDR2 FQGNSA. The CDR3 runs 15 residues. V dropped 3 bases and J dropped 4 bases, with 14 bases sitting between them. The chain's CDR3 is CASSFRGRGADTQYF. The CDR3 region has the DNA TGTGCCAGCAGCTTCAGGGGCCGGGGGGCAGATACGCAGTATTTT. The complete variable domain, with remaining parts taken from reference TRBV7-2 and TRBJ2-3, reads GAGVSQSPSNKVTEKGKDVELRCDPISGHTALYWYRQSLGQGLEFLIYFQGNSAPDKSGLPSDRFSAERTGGSVSTLTIQRTQQEDSAVYLCASSFRGRGADTQYFGPGTRLTVL.

This clonotype has a handful of counts. The rearrangement uses TRBV5-1 and TRBJ2-3; 8 nucleotides agree with TRBD1. The CDR3 sequence is 17 residues long. Germline CDR1 reads SGHRS; CDR2 reads YFSETQ. Trimming at V came to 3 bases and at J to 3 bases, leaving 12 bases not matched to a gene. CDR3 residues: CASSSRPQGAGTDTQYF. CDR3 DNA sequence: TGCGCCAGCAGCTCTAGGCCCCAGGGGGCAGGGACAGATACGCAGTATTTT.

This clonotype occurred many times. This chain joins TRBV7-8 and TRBJ2-5, with D possibly matching TRBD2 (5 bases). The CDR3 extends over 15 amino acids. In germline, CDR1 is SGHVS, CDR2 FQNEAQ. V lost 1 base and J lost 5, with 14 bases in between. The CDR3 sequence is CASSLGFTPGETQYF. The CDR3 DNA follows: TGTGCCAGCAGCTTAGGTTTCACCCCGGGGGAGACCCAGTACTTC. The full variable domain, rest sourced from reference TRBV7-8 and TRBJ2-5, is GAGVSQSPRYKVAKRGQDVALRCDPISGHVSLFWYQQALGQGPEFLTYFQNEAQLDKSGLPSDRFFAERPEGSVSTLKIQRTQQEDSAVYLCASSLGFTPGETQYFGPGTRLLVL.

This clonotype was detected ten times or more. The chain recombines TRBV10-3 with TRBJ1-2; D remains unclear. From germline, CDR1 is ENHRY and CDR2 SYGVKD. V gave up 4 bases and J gave up 4 bases, with 10 bases separating them. The CDR3 length is 13 residues. CDR3 protein: CAISVGFPYGYTF. The DNA of the CDR3 is TGTGCCATCAGTGTGGGATTCCCCTATGGCTACACCTTC.

CDR3 coding DNA: TGTGCTAGTGGGGCAGCCGGGGAGCTGTTTTTT. It translates to CASGAAGELFF. The gene calls are TRBV12-5 and TRBJ2-2; D is undetermined. The V end was cut by 6 bases, the J end by 6 bases, with 5 bases between. This CDR3 is 11 amino acids long. Per the germline V gene, CDR1 is LGHNT and CDR2 is FRNRAP.

This clonotype was counted many times. J is TRBJ2-1 and V is TRBV7-8; tentative D call: TRBD1 (6 bases). In germline, CDR1 is SGHVS, CDR2 FQNEAQ. V was clipped by 5 bases and J by 13 bases, with 12 bases between them. This CDR3 has 11 amino acids. CDR3 loop: CASSRTGYQFF. In DNA form, the CDR3 reads TGTGCCAGCAGCAGAACAGGGTATCAGTTCTTC.

This clonotype was seen only a few times. V is TRBV5-1 and J is TRBJ1-1; no clear D. CDR1 and CDR2 from the germline V gene are SGHRS and YFSETQ. This CDR3 has 13 residues. Trimming took 6 bases from V and 3 from J, leaving 12 bases between them. Here the CDR3 DNA reads TGCGCCAGCACGAGGGATCTTGACACTGAAGCTTTCTTT. Protein sequence: CASTRDLDTEAFF.

The sample holds many counts of this clonotype. This chain joins TRBV6-5 and TRBJ2-7; 8 positions match TRBD1. CDR1 is MNHEY, CDR2 SVGAGI, per germline. CDR3 length equals 16 residues. The junction had 6 bases not matched to a gene; V was cut back by 0 bases and J by 2 bases. This CDR3 is CASSYSIPQGAYEQYF. In DNA, the CDR3 is TGTGCCAGCAGTTACTCGATCCCACAGGGGGCCTACGAGCAGTACTTC.

The V and J genes are TRBV11-2 and TRBJ2-3; 16 bases match TRBD2. CDR1 is SGHAT, CDR2 FQNNGV, per germline. After removal of 4 bases from V and 0 bases from J, the junction contained 10 bases not matched to a gene. The CDR3 length is 20 residues. The CDR3 nucleotides are TGTGCCAGCAGCTGGACCGGGACTAGCGGGGGGGTGGCCAGCACAGATACGCAGTATTTT. Amino acid sequence: CASSWTGTSGGVASTDTQYF.

This clonotype was observed a handful of times. V usage is TRBV7-2 and J usage is TRBJ2-5; D not resolved. Germline lookup yields CDR1 SGHTA and CDR2 FQGNSA. This CDR3 spans 12 amino acids. The V and J ends lost 1 base and 7 bases respectively, with 7 bases between them. The chain's CDR3 is CASSLDQVTQYF. CDR3 nucleotides: TGTGCCAGCAGCTTAGACCAGGTGACCCAGTACTTC.

This clonotype was detected ten times or more. V gene TRBV12-3 or TRBV12-4 combines with J gene TRBJ1-6; 8 bases are shared with TRBD1. The trim removed 6 bases at V and 9 bases at J, leaving 10 bases unmatched. This CDR3 is 15 amino acids long. CDR3 DNA: TGTGCCAGCAGCCCCACCGACAGGGGCAGTTCACCCCTCCACTTT. Amino acid sequence: CASSPTDRGSSPLHF.

This clonotype was counted many times. The chain uses TRBV18 and TRBJ1-6, with TRBD1 matching 7 bases. This CDR3 is 15 amino acids long. V lost 3 bases and J lost 7; bases outside the gene matches: 6. The germline V gene encodes CDR1 KGHSH and CDR2 LQKENI. CDR3 in DNA: TGTGCCAGCTCACCGGTTGGGACAGTGAATTCACCCCTCCACTTT. Encoded protein: CASSPVGTVNSPLHF.

There are many counts of this clonotype. CDR3 sequence: CASSLVHGRGNEQYF. The CDR3 DNA reads TGTGCCAGCAGCTTGGTTCACGGCAGGGGTAACGAGCAGTACTTC. This chain connects TRBV5-6 to TRBJ2-7, with D maybe TRBD1 (6 bases). V was clipped by 0 bases and J by 5 bases, with 15 bases between them. Germline values: CDR1 SGHDT, CDR2 YYEEEE. The CDR3 length is 15 residues.

Here the CDR3 DNA reads TGTGCCACCCGTGCATGGGCAGCTAACTATGGCTACACCTTC. Protein product: CATRAWAANYGYTF. The chain recombines TRBV28 with TRBJ1-2, with D unclear. Trimming removed 10 bases from V and 0 bases from J, with 15 bases in between. This CDR3 contains 14 residues. Germline values: CDR1 MDHEN, CDR2 SYDVKM.

This clonotype was recorded a few times. The V gene is TRBV12-3 or TRBV12-4, the J gene TRBJ2-3, with D unclear. The CDR3 has 16 residues. Deletions cut 6 bases from V and 0 bases from J, with 16 bases between. The CDR3 DNA follows: TGTGCCAGCAGCGTCGCGTTGCAGCGAAGCACAGATACGCAGTATTTT. Its protein is CASSVALQRSTDTQYF.

This clonotype showed up just once. This may be a read error, as it is one base from a much larger clone. The chain joins TRBV9 to TRBJ1-1; no reliable D call. Looked up from germline, CDR1 is SGDLS and CDR2 is YYNGEE. The length of the CDR3 is 14 residues. The CDR3 protein is CAGRPTRRNTEAFF. The CDR3 nucleotides are TGTGCCGGCAGACCCACTCGTAGAAACACTGAAGCTTTCTTT.

At least ten counts were recorded for this clonotype. V is TRBV20-1 and J is TRBJ2-3, with 10 positions matching TRBD1. Germline lookup yields CDR1 DFQATT and CDR2 SNEGSKA (reference sequence). V was clipped by 3 bases and J by 4 bases; unmatched bases: 10. This CDR3 is 16 amino acids long. Written as DNA, the CDR3 is TGCAGTGCTAGTGGCCCTTCAGGGACAGGGGCAGATACGCAGTATTTT. Its translation: CSASGPSGTGADTQYF.

In this sample, this clonotype turned up many times. This rearrangement joins TRBV7-7 to TRBJ1-5; 7 nucleotides match TRBD1. The CDR3 runs to 13 residues. CDR1 and CDR2 from the germline V gene are SSHAT and FNYEAQ (reference sequence). In DNA form, the CDR3 reads TGTGCTAGCTCAAAGGGGGCTGGGCAGCCCCAGCATTTT. Translated: CASSKGAGQPQHF. The full variable domain, in which reference TRBV7-7 and TRBJ1-5 provide the parts outside the CDR3, is GAGVSQSPRYKVTKRGQDVTLRCDPISSHATLYWYQQALGQGPEFLTYFNYEAQPDKSGLPSDRFSAERPEGSISTLTIQRTEQRDSAMYRCASSKGAGQPQHFGDGTRLSIL.